This T cell receptor (beta chain) was recovered during a study of naive and memory T cell subsets. The SP2 primer and nested alpha and beta constant region primers amplified ligated cDNA in four rounds. TCRdb independently ran MiXCR on the 5' RACE reads; one entry per CDR3 protein. The sample has 58,000 or so distinct CDR3 sequences, roughly 7.5% seen once. The library had UMIs added by 3' ligation of an oligonucleotide to TCR cDNA. Input was roughly 1 to 1000 ng of DNase-treated total RNA without cell sorting. Between the trimmed V and J ends, which lost 10 bases and 1 base, there was a span of 13 bases. This CDR3 comprises 13 residues. The germline gives CDR1 SEHNR, CDR2 FQNEAQ (reference sequence).

The TCR was taken from a female donor in good health. The chain recombines TRBV7-9 with TRBJ2-5; no clear D gene. CDR3 sequence (DNA): TGTGCCACCTCGGAACAGATCCAAGAGACCCAGTACTTC. Protein: CATSEQIQETQYF.